Below, one T cell receptor beta chain is given with its context. This record belongs to a study of blood T cell repertoires in COVID-19. Looking at the study overall: There were acute and convalescent COVID-19 samples, and they came from the United States, Italy and Spain. T cells, B-cell-depleted T cells, or PBMCs provided the cDNA or gDNA that served as material.

Original handling: From reference gene primer amplification, estimates of nucleated cell counts were derived. TCRdb keeps only in-frame clones here, not all; method: immunoSEQ multiplex PCR. Clone size and the V and J calls come from that table; the DNA yielded D and trimming. The sample has tens of thousands of clones; around 80% are singletons. The receptor was derived from a man aged 80 or over with active or convalescent COVID-19. The sample consisted of peripheral blood.

CDR3 in DNA: TGTGCCATCAGTCGGGAGTGGGGAGATACGCAGTATTTT. Translation gives CAISREWGDTQYF. The rearrangement joins TRBV10-3 to TRBJ2-3, with a possible D match to TRBD2 (6 bases). Germline V gives CDR1 ENHRY, CDR2 SYGVKD. The CDR3 contains 13 residues. V lost 5 bases to trimming and J lost 5 bases, with 11 bases between them.